The next 23 T cell receptor beta chains were all read from a single sample in a study of T cells expressing NK-cell markers (dated by TCRdb to about 2020). Library prep was done by 5' RACE. The sequencer listed for this sample is Illumina HiSeq 2000. Following TCRdb reprocessing, every CDR3 protein sequence forms one entry, and DNA is not provided. This sample's listing comprises some 340,000 distinct CDR3 sequences. Clones ranked in the top ten supply over 4% of the sample. Sequencing was performed on blood T cells: a sorted CD56 or NKG2C T cell subset, CD4+ or CD8+ T cells, or bulk PBMC T cells (not recorded which). These receptors were collected from a man aged 18 to 69 in good health.

J is TRBJ1-4 and V is TRBV5-1; TCRdb's D call, TRBD1, is unchecked because there is no DNA. Germline CDR1 is SGHRS and CDR2 is YFSETQ. This CDR3 is built from 15 residues. The CDR3 protein is CASSLGSDRAEKLFF.

This sequence joins TRBV12-3 or TRBV12-4 and TRBJ2-2; TCRdb's assignment of TRBD2 cannot be checked, as there is no DNA. CDR3 length equals 16 residues. The CDR3 region is CASSTLAGGITGELFF.

This chain connects TRBV11-3 to TRBJ2-1; with no DNA, the TCRdb D assignment of TRBD2 cannot be verified. Germline CDR1 and CDR2: SGHNT and YENEEA. The CDR3 spans 14 residues. This CDR3 is CASSARTSRHEQFF.

The chain uses TRBV28 and TRBJ2-3; TCRdb gives TRBD2 as the D gene, but with no DNA this cannot be confirmed. Per germline, CDR1 MDHEN and CDR2 SYDVKM. The CDR3 covers 16 residues. CDR3 residues: CASSPQRGASTDTQYF.

The rearrangement links TRBV7-2 to TRBJ1-2; TCRdb indicates TRBD1, and absent DNA this call remains unverified. The germline V gene encodes CDR1 SGHTA and CDR2 FQGNSA. The CDR3 covers 14 residues. The CDR3: CASTGGGFDYGYTF.

This rearrangement joins TRBV6-1 to TRBJ2-2; TCRdb's assignment of TRBD1 cannot be checked, as there is no DNA. The CDR3 is 16 amino acids. Germline CDR1 is MNHNS and CDR2 is SASEGT. The CDR3 region is CASSTIRGGWTGELFF.

V is TRBV11-2 and J is TRBJ2-1; TCRdb names TRBD2, which stays unverified in the absence of DNA. This CDR3 has 18 residues. CDR1 and CDR2 (germline): SGHAT, FQNNGV. The CDR3 loop is CASRRIAGGPGSYNEQFF.

The chain recombines TRBV5-1 with TRBJ1-6; as DNA is missing, the TRBD1 call by TCRdb cannot be tested. Germline V gene data show CDR1 as SGHRS and CDR2 as YFSETQ. The CDR3 totals 16 residues. The CDR3 here is CASSLESRQGTSPLHF.

V gene TRBV12-3 or TRBV12-4 combines with J gene TRBJ1-6; TCRdb's D gene call, TRBD1, goes unchecked for lack of DNA. This CDR3 has 14 residues. The CDR3 region is CASTLDGFNSPLHF.

The CDR3 loop is CASSQYAGGEETQYF. This sequence joins TRBV4-2 and TRBJ2-5; TCRdb selects TRBD2, and the lack of DNA leaves this call unchecked. CDR3 size: 15 residues. Germline CDR1 reads LGHNA; CDR2 reads YNFKEQ.

The V gene is TRBV10-3, the J gene TRBJ1-2; TCRdb calls TRBD1, which cannot be checked without DNA. The CDR3 is made up of 17 amino acids. Germline values: CDR1 ENHRY, CDR2 SYGVKD. CDR3 residues: CAISGGQGPTLYYGYTF.

This rearrangement joins TRBV4-2 to TRBJ1-5. The length of the CDR3 is 15 residues. Germline assignment: CDR1 LGHNA and CDR2 YNFKEQ. The CDR3: CASSQGIYSNQPQHF.

This chain's CDR3 is CASSSGWPGSYTF. This chain uses TRBV5-1 with TRBJ1-2; TCRdb's D call, TRBD1, is unchecked because there is no DNA. The CDR3 sequence is 13 residues long. Looked up from germline, CDR1 is SGHRS and CDR2 is YFSETQ.

V is TRBV18 and J is TRBJ2-7; the D gene TCRdb calls, TRBD1, cannot be checked with no DNA. Germline assignment: CDR1 KGHSH and CDR2 LQKENI. The CDR3 consists of 11 residues. Here the CDR3 reads CASSPTGPQYF.

This rearrangement joins TRBV7-2 to TRBJ2-2; TCRdb calls TRBD1, which cannot be checked without DNA. Germline V gives CDR1 SGHTA, CDR2 FQGNSA. The CDR3 length is 15 residues. CDR3 sequence reads: CASRDRGPFTGELFF.

This chain connects TRBV27 to TRBJ1-1; without DNA, the TCRdb call of TRBD1 cannot be checked. This CDR3 region has 13 residues. CDR1 and CDR2 (germline): MNHEY, SMNVEV (reference sequence). This chain's CDR3 is CASAGQINTEAFF.

The CDR3 loop reads CASSQQNQGEKLFF. The chain joins TRBV3-1 to TRBJ1-4; TCRdb returns TRBD1, unconfirmable since there is no DNA. The germline V gene has CDR1 LGHDT and CDR2 YNNKEL (reference sequence). The CDR3 length is 14 residues.

This chain joins TRBV5-1 and TRBJ1-1; the TCRdb call, TRBD1, lacks DNA for checking. Germline V gene sequence: CDR1 SGHRS, CDR2 YFSETQ. The CDR3 runs 19 residues. This CDR3 reads CASSLQSTGTGNYRTEAFF.

The chain employs TRBV7-2 and TRBJ2-1; the TCRdb D gene call, TRBD1, has no DNA to confirm it. The CDR3 runs to 11 residues. Germline V gene lookup returns CDR1 SGHTA and CDR2 FQGNSA. Here the CDR3 reads CASPPFDEQFF.

V and J are TRBV6-5 and TRBJ2-5; the D call of TRBD1 rests on TCRdb alone, since no DNA is present to check it. This CDR3 region has 15 residues. Germline CDR1 and CDR2: MNHEY and SVGAGI. The CDR3 is CASRRDRPIQETQYF.

The chain employs TRBV11-2 and TRBJ1-6; the D call from TCRdb, TRBD1, cannot be confirmed without DNA. This CDR3 is built from 17 residues. The germline V gene has CDR1 SGHAT and CDR2 FQNNGV. The CDR3 loop reads CASSLEGVRAYNSPLHF.

This sequence joins TRBV12-3 or TRBV12-4 and TRBJ1-1. The CDR3 covers 11 residues. The CDR3 sequence: CASSLLAGAFF.

This rearrangement joins TRBV28 to TRBJ2-3; TCRdb's D gene call, TRBD1, goes unchecked for lack of DNA. The CDR3 runs 18 residues. Germline V gene sequence: CDR1 MDHEN, CDR2 SYDVKM. CDR3 amino acids: CASSLPPPQGRSTDTQYF.